This is a list of T cell receptor beta chains from one sample in a study of regulatory T cells in long-lasting Graves disease. MiXCR, applied by TCRdb to the multiplex PCR reads, yields one record per CDR3 protein. Of about 470,000 distinct CDR3 sequences listed, about 15% are singletons. This sample was shared with a second study, whose subject was T cells in Graves' hyperthyroidism and ophthalmopathy.

The sequenced sample was peripheral blood mononuclear cells (PBMCs), obtained at new diagnosis, from a patient treated with antithyroid drugs. Every receptor here comes from a woman in her thirties with Graves disease. CDR3s include the opening cysteine and the closing phenylalanine or tryptophan. Only part of the rows carry a size: once, few, many, or a class if the clone is expanded.

v_call,j_call,clone_size,cdr3_aa
TRBV20-1,TRBJ2-1,.,CSALGRERGYNEQFF
TRBV6-1,TRBJ2-1,many,CASRRAGLSSYNEQFF
TRBV28,TRBJ1-3,few,CASSFRSSGNTIYF
TRBV18,TRBJ2-7,many,CASSLRDRENEQYF
TRBV20-1,TRBJ2-1,many,CSARPVAGPSYNEQFF
TRBV5-1,TRBJ2-3,few,CASSLVARASGSTDTQYF
TRBV5-1,TRBJ2-4,many,CASSSGQGSLVAKNIQYF
TRBV29-1,TRBJ2-5,few,CSVDQGGGETQYF
TRBV5-1,TRBJ2-3,many,CATAVGLAGDTQYF
TRBV6-1,TRBJ2-7,many,CASGQGGTSYEQYF
TRBV6-1,TRBJ1-1,many,CASGNSAMNTEAFF
TRBV19,TRBJ2-1,.,CASSIGGTNEQFF
TRBV5-1,TRBJ2-7,many,CASSLAPDYEQYF
TRBV24-1,TRBJ1-5,many,CATSDRTKGQPQHF
TRBV18,TRBJ2-7,many,CASSINRGQEQYF
TRBV29-1,TRBJ2-1,many,CSARDKEDWPGSSRSYNEQFF
TRBV2,TRBJ2-5,many,CASSGLAGPQETQYF
TRBV20-1,TRBJ1-5,few,CSATPSAGLGQPQHF
TRBV7-9,TRBJ2-2,few,CASTPATARGRELFF
TRBV6-2/TRBV6-3,TRBJ1-3,few,CASSYSRTGPNTIYF
TRBV19,TRBJ1-6,few,CASTRLRGNSPLHF
TRBV19,TRBJ2-7,.,CASSTDGRGSYEQYF
TRBV6-1,TRBJ2-5,few,CASSGGGPQETQYF
TRBV20-1,TRBJ2-1,many,CSAFDSGRSNEQFF
TRBV24-1,TRBJ2-1,.,CATSDGTIDEQFF
TRBV6-1,TRBJ2-7,many,CASSNPSGVTYEQYF
TRBV10-3,TRBJ1-3,.,CAIRPGQRISGNTIYF
TRBV20-1,TRBJ2-7,many,CSARVVYEQYF
TRBV30,TRBJ2-1,many,CAAAEEVAEAQFF
TRBV18,TRBJ1-1,many,CASSPRYQGNTEAFF
TRBV29-1,TRBJ2-3,many,CSARGGTDTQYF
TRBV12-3/TRBV12-4,TRBJ1-5,.,CTSSLTGPPNQPQHF
TRBV5-6,TRBJ2-7,many,CASSFVATEQYF
TRBV20-1,TRBJ2-3,many,CSASRDQDYLRDTQYF
TRBV30,TRBJ2-2,many,CAWSVRGRKRTGELFF
TRBV20-1,TRBJ2-3,many,CSARDLAGVDTDTQYF
TRBV20-1,TRBJ1-3,few,CSARARAVGNTIYF
TRBV20-1,TRBJ1-4,many,CSAPVGGAGNEKLFF
TRBV5-1,TRBJ2-5,many,CASSLGTVYF
TRBV7-2,TRBJ1-1,many,CASSTRTGGHSPFF
TRBV5-5,TRBJ2-7,many,CASSLGVVIEQYF
TRBV10-3,TRBJ2-3,few,CAILSTGSTDTQYF
TRBV7-3,TRBJ1-1,few,CASSTGKNTEAFF
TRBV5-1,TRBJ2-7,many,CASSSGLAGPISYEQYF
TRBV27,TRBJ2-7,many,CASSPLGSGGSSYEQYF
TRBV5-1,TRBJ2-7,.,CASRGLAGVYEQYF
TRBV6-1,TRBJ2-1,.,CASTHSGDYNGQFF
TRBV12-5,TRBJ1-2,many,CASGPGDRGYGYTF
TRBV19,TRBJ1-3,once,CASRERGTRTSGNTIYF
TRBV5-1,TRBJ2-1,few,CASSLGQVGNEQFF
TRBV3-1,TRBJ2-2,.,CASSPLNPGGPNTGELFF
TRBV6-1,TRBJ2-1,many,CASSRPGISGVNEQFF
TRBV5-1,TRBJ2-1,.,CASSFTGGSYEQFF
TRBV2,TRBJ2-1,many,CASSELTSRNEQFF
TRBV5-6,TRBJ1-4,.,CASSLAPGWNEKLFF
TRBV27,TRBJ2-5,.,CASSFGQRQETQYF
TRBV10-3,TRBJ2-1,.,CAISEQLAGPINEQFF